A selection of T cell receptor beta chains follows, all from one sample in a study of T-cell memory formation after mild COVID-19. TCRdb redid the calling of the 5' RACE reads with MiXCR, one entry per CDR3 protein. The table has roughly 200,000 distinct CDR3 sequences, 16% seen once. The sample comprised PBMCs or a T cell subset sorted from them (not recorded which). All receptors come from an adult woman who had mild COVID-19 (a few samples of this study predate the infection). Cell type and time point are not known. Each CDR3 is given with its conserved first and last residue. Fields, in order: J gene, CDR3 length, D gene, clone size, V gene, CDR3 protein, CDR3 DNA. The D gene is left open where the match is weak. Clone size, where shown, is once, few, many, or a class for clones that have expanded.

TRBJ2-7,16,TRBD2,few,TRBV5-1,CASSLRGGRSHYEQYF,TGCGCCAGCAGCTTGCGCGGGGGGCGGTCACACTACGAGCAGTACTTC
TRBJ2-4,15,NA,few,TRBV7-2,CASIAGSPGQNIQYF,TGTGCCAGCATCGCCGGGTCCCCGGGACAAAACATTCAGTACTTC
TRBJ2-5,15,TRBD1,many,TRBV12-3/TRBV12-4,CASSSGQGRQETQYF,TGTGCCAGCAGTTCGGGACAGGGCCGCCAAGAGACCCAGTACTTC
TRBJ2-1,18,NA,NA,TRBV12-3/TRBV12-4,CASSLRLGVGQSYNEQFF,TGTGCCAGCAGTTTAAGGCTCGGCGTCGGACAATCCTACAATGAGCAGTTCTTC
TRBJ2-1,17,TRBD2,many,TRBV29-1,CSVDGPTSGRGYNEQFF,TGCAGCGTTGATGGGCCGACTAGCGGGAGAGGCTACAATGAGCAGTTCTTC
TRBJ2-7,14,NA,few,TRBV6-2/TRBV6-3,CASSYQPSSYEQYF,TGTGCCAGCAGTTACCAGCCAAGCTCCTACGAGCAGTACTTC
TRBJ2-3,16,NA,few,TRBV28,CASSSGQLVSTDTQYF,TGTGCCAGCAGCTCCGGACAGCTGGTTAGCACAGATACGCAGTATTTT
TRBJ2-7,17,NA,few,TRBV11-2,CASSPYYLSTGPGGQYF,TGTGCCAGCAGCCCCTACTACCTCTCGACAGGGCCGGGGGGGCAGTACTTC
TRBJ1-1,13,NA,NA,TRBV20-1,CSALRTLNTEAFF,TGCAGTGCCCTAAGGACACTGAACACTGAAGCTTTCTTT
TRBJ2-7,13,NA,NA,TRBV5-1,CASSFGGRREQYF,TGCGCCAGCAGCTTCGGAGGGCGGAGGGAGCAGTACTTC
TRBJ1-2,13,NA,NA,TRBV20-1,CSARTGARYGYTF,TGCAGTGCCAGGACTGGGGCCCGCTATGGCTACACCTTC
TRBJ1-1,13,NA,NA,TRBV19,CASSPQWNTEAFF,TGTGCCAGTAGTCCACAGTGGAACACTGAAGCTTTCTTT
TRBJ2-1,15,NA,few,TRBV28,CASSLAWSSYNEQFF,TGTGCCAGCAGTCTAGCCTGGAGCTCCTACAATGAGCAGTTCTTC
TRBJ1-5,14,NA,few,TRBV25-1,CASSEEGPNQPQHF,TGTGCCAGCAGTGAAGAAGGACCTAATCAGCCCCAGCATTTT
TRBJ1-2,14,TRBD1,few,TRBV12-3/TRBV12-4,CASSLAPDRARYTF,TGTGCCAGCAGTTTAGCGCCGGACAGGGCGCGCTACACCTTC
TRBJ1-4,13,NA,NA,TRBV15,CATSRDGYEKLFF,TGTGCCACCAGCAGGGACGGATATGAAAAACTGTTTTTT
TRBJ2-7,14,NA,many,TRBV20-1,CSASGGVWSYEQYF,TGCAGTGCTAGCGGGGGCGTATGGTCCTACGAGCAGTACTTC
TRBJ2-1,17,TRBD2,NA,TRBV5-1,CASSWKTSGRSYNEQFF,TGCGCCAGCAGCTGGAAAACTAGCGGGAGGTCCTACAATGAGCAGTTCTTC
TRBJ2-2,14,TRBD2,NA,TRBV6-5,CAAFGGGGTGELFF,TGTGCCGCGTTTGGCGGGGGGGGGACCGGGGAGCTGTTTTTT
TRBJ2-6,15,NA,NA,TRBV12-3/TRBV12-4,CASSLGTAGANVLTF,TGTGCCAGCAGTTTAGGGACGGCTGGGGCCAACGTCCTGACTTTC
TRBJ2-1,11,NA,NA,TRBV12-3/TRBV12-4,CASTPGGEQFF,TGTGCCAGCACTCCTGGTGGTGAGCAGTTCTTC
TRBJ2-1,15,NA,NA,TRBV27,CASSPESPPYNEQFF,TGTGCCAGCAGCCCCGAGAGTCCCCCCTACAATGAGCAGTTCTTC
TRBJ2-3,14,TRBD2,few,TRBV20-1,CSATGSSGVDTQYF,TGCAGTGCTACGGGCAGTAGCGGGGTAGATACGCAGTATTTT
TRBJ2-2,12,NA,NA,TRBV12-3/TRBV12-4,CASSVRDGELFF,TGTGCCAGCAGTGTTCGGGACGGGGAGCTGTTTTTT
TRBJ1-2,14,NA,many,TRBV10-3,CAISEQGSNYGYTF,TGTGCCATCAGTGAGCAGGGTTCTAACTATGGCTACACCTTC